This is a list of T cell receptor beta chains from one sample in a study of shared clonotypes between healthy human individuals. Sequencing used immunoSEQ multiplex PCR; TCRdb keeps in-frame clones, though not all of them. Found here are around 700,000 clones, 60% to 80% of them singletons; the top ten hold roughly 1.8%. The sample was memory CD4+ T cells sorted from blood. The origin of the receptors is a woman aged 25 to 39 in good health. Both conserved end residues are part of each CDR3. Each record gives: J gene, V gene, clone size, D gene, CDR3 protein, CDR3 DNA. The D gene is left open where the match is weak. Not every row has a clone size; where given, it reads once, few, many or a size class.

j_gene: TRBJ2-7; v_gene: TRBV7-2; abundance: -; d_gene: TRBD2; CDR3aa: CASSLTSGIDEQYF; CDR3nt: TGTGCCAGCAGCTTGACTAGCGGGATAGACGAGCAGTACTTC
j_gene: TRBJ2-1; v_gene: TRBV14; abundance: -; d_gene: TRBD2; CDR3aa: CASGLGRPSFDEQFF; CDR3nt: TGTGCCAGCGGCCTCGGGAGGCCTTCGTTCGATGAGCAGTTCTTC
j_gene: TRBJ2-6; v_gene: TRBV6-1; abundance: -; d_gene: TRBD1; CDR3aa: CASSDRTGGSGANVLTF; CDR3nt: TGTGCCAGCAGTGATCGGACAGGGGGCTCTGGGGCCAACGTCCTGACTTTC
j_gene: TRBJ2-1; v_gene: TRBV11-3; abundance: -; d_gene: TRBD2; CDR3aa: CASSLRGGAGVNEQFF; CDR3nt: TGTGCCAGCAGCTTAAGGGGCGGAGCGGGAGTCAATGAGCAGTTCTTC
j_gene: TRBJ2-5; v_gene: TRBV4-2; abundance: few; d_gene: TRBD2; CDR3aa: CASSQDMLAGGTETQYF; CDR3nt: TGTGCCAGCAGCCAAGATATGCTAGCGGGAGGGACAGAGACCCAGTACTTC
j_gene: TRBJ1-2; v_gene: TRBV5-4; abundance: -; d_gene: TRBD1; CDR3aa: CASSPDWTGDYGYTF; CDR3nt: TGTGCCAGCAGCCCGGATTGGACAGGGGACTATGGCTACACCTTC
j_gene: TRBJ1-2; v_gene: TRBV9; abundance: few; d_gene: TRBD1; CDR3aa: CASSPTTGTNYGYTF; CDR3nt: TGTGCCAGCAGCCCGACGACAGGGACAAACTATGGCTACACCTTC
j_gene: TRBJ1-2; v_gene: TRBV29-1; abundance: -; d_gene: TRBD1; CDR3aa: CSGDTGEGYGYTF; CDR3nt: TGCAGCGGTGACACAGGGGAAGGCTATGGCTACACCTTC
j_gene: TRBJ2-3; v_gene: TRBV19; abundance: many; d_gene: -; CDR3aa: CASSIPRADTQYF; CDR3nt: TGTGCCAGTAGTATCCCCAGGGCAGATACGCAGTATTTT
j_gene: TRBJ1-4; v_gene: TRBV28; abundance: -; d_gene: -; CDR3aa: CASSLSYLGQGGEKLFF; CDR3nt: TGTGCCAGCAGTTTGTCTTATCTCGGGCAGGGCGGAGAAAAACTGTTTTTT
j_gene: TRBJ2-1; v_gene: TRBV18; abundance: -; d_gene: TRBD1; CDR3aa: CASSPFVTGESSNEQFF; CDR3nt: TGTGCCAGCTCACCATTTGTCACAGGGGAGTCCTCCAATGAGCAGTTCTTC
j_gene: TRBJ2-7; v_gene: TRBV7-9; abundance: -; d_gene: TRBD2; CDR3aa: CASSLGVAGARREQYF; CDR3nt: TGTGCCAGCAGCTTAGGGGTAGCGGGAGCCCGGAGGGAGCAGTACTTC
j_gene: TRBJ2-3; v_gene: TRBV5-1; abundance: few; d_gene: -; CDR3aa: CASSRTLGETDTQYF; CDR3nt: TGCGCCAGCAGCCGCACATTGGGGGAAACAGATACGCAGTATTTT
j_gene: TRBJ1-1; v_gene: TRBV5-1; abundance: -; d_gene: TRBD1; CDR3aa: CASRTGTGSTEAFF; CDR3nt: TGCGCCAGCAGAACCGGGACAGGGTCCACTGAAGCTTTCTTT
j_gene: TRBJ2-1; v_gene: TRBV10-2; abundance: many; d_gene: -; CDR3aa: CASSEWGLYNEQFF; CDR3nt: TGCGCCAGCAGTGAGTGGGGACTCTACAATGAGCAGTTCTTC
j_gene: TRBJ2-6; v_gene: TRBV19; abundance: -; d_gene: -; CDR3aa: CASEAGTPGANVLTF; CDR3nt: TGTGCCAGTGAAGCAGGGACCCCTGGGGCCAACGTCCTGACTTTC
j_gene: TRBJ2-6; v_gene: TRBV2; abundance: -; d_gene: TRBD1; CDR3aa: CASSLRTGGRANVLTF; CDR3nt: TGTGCCAGCAGCCTCCGGACAGGGGGTAGGGCCAACGTCCTGACTTTC
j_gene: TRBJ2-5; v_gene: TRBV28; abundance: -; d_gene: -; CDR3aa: CASSYRDSEETQYF; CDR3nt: TGTGCCAGCAGCTACCGAGACAGTGAGGAGACCCAGTACTTC
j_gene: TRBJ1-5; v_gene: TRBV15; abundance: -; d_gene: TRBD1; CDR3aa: CATSSDRGGWGNQPQHF; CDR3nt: TGTGCCACCAGCAGCGACAGGGGCGGTTGGGGCAATCAGCCCCAGCATTTT
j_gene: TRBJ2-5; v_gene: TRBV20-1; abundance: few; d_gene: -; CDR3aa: CSARDRTKYF; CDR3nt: TGCAGTGCTAGAGATCGGACTAAGTACTTC
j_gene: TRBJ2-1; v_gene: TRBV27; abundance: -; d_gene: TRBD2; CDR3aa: CASSWAGANNEQFF; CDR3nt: TGTGCCAGCAGTTGGGCGGGAGCGAACAATGAGCAGTTCTTC
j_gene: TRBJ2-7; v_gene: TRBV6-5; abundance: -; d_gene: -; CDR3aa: CASSTPLDSAYEQYF; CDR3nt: TGTGCCAGCAGCACTCCCCTAGACAGCGCCTACGAGCAGTACTTC
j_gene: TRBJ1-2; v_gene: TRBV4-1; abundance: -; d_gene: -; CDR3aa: CASSQPGQRRAYGYTF; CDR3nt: TGCGCCAGCAGCCAGCCCGGACAGAGGAGGGCATATGGCTACACCTTC
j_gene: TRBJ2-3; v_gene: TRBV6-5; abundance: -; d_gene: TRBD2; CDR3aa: CASSYSAGGADTQYF; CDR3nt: TGTGCCAGCAGTTACTCGGCGGGAGGGGCAGATACGCAGTATTTT
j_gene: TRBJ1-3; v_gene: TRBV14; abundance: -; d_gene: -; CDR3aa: CASSRQGFSPGNTIYF; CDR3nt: TGTGCCAGCAGCCGCCAAGGGTTCAGCCCTGGAAACACCATATATTTT
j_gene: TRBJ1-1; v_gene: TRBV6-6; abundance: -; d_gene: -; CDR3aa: CASRLPTGTEAFF; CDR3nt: TGTGCCAGCAGACTCCCGACCGGCACTGAAGCTTTCTTT